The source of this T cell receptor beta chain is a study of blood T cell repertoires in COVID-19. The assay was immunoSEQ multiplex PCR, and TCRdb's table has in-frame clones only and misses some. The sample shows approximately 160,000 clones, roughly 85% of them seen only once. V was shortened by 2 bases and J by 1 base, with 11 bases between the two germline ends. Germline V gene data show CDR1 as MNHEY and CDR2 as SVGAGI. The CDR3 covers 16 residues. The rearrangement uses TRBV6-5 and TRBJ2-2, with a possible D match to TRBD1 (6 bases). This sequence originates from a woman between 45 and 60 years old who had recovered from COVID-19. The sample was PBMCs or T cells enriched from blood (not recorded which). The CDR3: CASSYRQGMNTGELFF. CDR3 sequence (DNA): TGTGCCAGCAGTTACCGGCAGGGGATGAACACCGGGGAGCTGTTTTTT.